Following are 6 T cell receptor beta chains from one sample sequenced in a study of T cell clonotyping in hematopoietic cell transplantation. Time point described: recipient sample about 28 days before transplant, after cytoreduction. Sequenced by immunoSEQ multiplex PCR; TCRdb stores in-frame clones only, minus some. The sample has tens of thousands of clones; roughly 91% are singletons. The material sequenced was peripheral blood mononuclear cells, taken before stem cell transplant. The receptors stem from a man between 50 and 59 years old with acute myeloid leukemia. Some clones in this sample may be carry-over from other donors' samples.

The chain couples TRBV27 to TRBJ1-4, with D possibly TRBD1 on 6 matching bases. CDR3 size: 14 residues. The germline V and J ends were trimmed by 3 bases and 5 bases, with 10 bases remaining between them. Germline V lookup: CDR1 MNHEY, CDR2 SMNVEV (reference sequence). CDR3 nucleotide sequence: TGTGCCAGCAGTTTTCACGGACAGAATGAAAAACTGTTTTTT. Its protein is CASSFHGQNEKLFF.

V gene TRBV6-5 combines with J gene TRBJ2-5; 7 nucleotides agree with TRBD1. Per the germline V gene, CDR1 is MNHEY and CDR2 is SVGAGI. CDR3 length: 15 residues. Trimming cost V 0 bases and J 5 bases; bases outside gene matches: 6. The CDR3 reads CASSYSQGVRETQYF. In DNA, the CDR3 is TGTGCCAGCAGTTACTCGCAGGGGGTCCGGGAGACCCAGTACTTC.

This chain links TRBV30 with TRBJ2-7; D call uncertain. This CDR3 contains 12 residues. Deletions cut 8 bases from V and 2 bases from J, with 13 bases between. Per the germline V gene, CDR1 is GTSNPN and CDR2 is SVGIG (reference sequence). The CDR3 coding sequence is TGTGCCGGCGTCGTGCCCCCCTACGAGCAGTACTTC. Translated, it gives CAGVVPPYEQYF.

This clone was detected only once. The V gene is TRBV11-3, the J gene TRBJ2-1; 8 nucleotides align to TRBD1. V lost 5 bases to trimming and J lost 5 bases; unmatched junction nucleotides: 8. The CDR3 is 15 residues long. Looked up from germline, CDR1 is SGHNT and CDR2 is YENEEA. In nucleotides, the CDR3 is TGTGCCAGCAGCACGCGGACAGGGCAAAACAATGAGCAGTTCTTC. Protein sequence: CASSTRTGQNNEQFF. Full variable domain (remainder filled in from reference TRBV11-3 and TRBJ2-1): EAGVVQSPRYKIIEKKQPVAFWCNPISGHNTLYWYLQNLGQGPELLIRYENEEAVDDSQLPKDRFSAERLKGVDSTLKIQPAELGDSAVYLCASSTRTGQNNEQFFGPGTRLTVL.

The sample holds a few counts of this clone. The rearrangement joins TRBV7-2 to TRBJ1-5; D unresolved. In germline, CDR1 is SGHTA, CDR2 FQGNSA. The CDR3 has 13 amino acids. The V gene lost 1 base and the J gene lost 11 bases, with 12 bases spanning the gap. The CDR3 sequence is CASSLDRFNAQHF. CDR3 sequence (DNA): TGTGCCAGCAGCTTAGACCGCTTTAACGCCCAGCATTTT.

This rearrangement joins TRBV28 to TRBJ1-3; D gene ambiguous. V was cut by 7 bases and J by 0 bases, with 16 bases left in between. CDR1 MDHEN and CDR2 SYDVKM come from the germline V gene. The CDR3 runs 16 residues. CDR3 region: CASNLGPGDSGNTIYF. In DNA form, the CDR3 reads TGTGCCAGCAACCTCGGCCCGGGAGACTCTGGAAACACCATATATTTT.